This passage covers 5 T cell receptor beta chains from one sample sequenced in a study of radiotherapy plus CTLA-4 blockade in lung cancer. Only in-frame clones appear in the TCRdb table, and some are missing; sequencing was by immunoSEQ multiplex PCR. The sample comprises about 45,000 clones, roughly 76% of which are singletons, and roughly 4% rests with the top ten. The material was peripheral blood, obtained from a patient treated with radiotherapy plus ipilimumab. Receptor source: a human donor with non-small cell lung cancer who had a complete response to radiotherapy plus ipilimumab.

The genes are TRBV11-2 and TRBJ1-2; unclear D gene. Trimming removed 2 bases from V and 2 bases from J, with 9 bases in between. From germline, CDR1 is SGHAT and CDR2 FQNNGV. The CDR3 has 14 residues. CDR3 protein: CASSLFPSNYGYTF. The CDR3 DNA is TGTGCCAGCAGCTTATTTCCGAGCAACTATGGCTACACCTTC. Using reference TRBV11-2 and TRBJ1-2 for the parts outside the CDR3, the full variable domain is EAGVAQSPRYKIIEKRQSVAFWCNPISGHATLYWYQQILGQGPKLLIQFQNNGVVDDSQLPKDRFSAERLKGVDSTLKIQPAKLEDSAVYLCASSLFPSNYGYTFGSGTRLTVV.

The chain is built from TRBV9 and TRBJ2-4, with TRBD1 identical over 9 bases. V trimming: 0 bases; J trimming: 8 bases; junction bases outside the gene matches: 24. This CDR3 contains 21 residues. Germline CDR1 and CDR2: SGDLS and YYNGEE. CDR3 sequence reads: CASSVERVMGQGSPALDIQYF. The CDR3 coding sequence is TGTGCCAGCAGCGTAGAACGGGTCATGGGACAGGGAAGCCCCGCGCTGGACATTCAGTACTTC.

This rearrangement joins TRBV29-1 to TRBJ1-3, with a possible D match to TRBD1 (5 bases). V was trimmed by 3 bases and J by 5 bases, leaving 14 bases between them. Germline-derived CDR1 and CDR2 are SQVTM and ANQGSEA. There are 14 residues in the CDR3. CDR3 region: CSVDAGLTRNTIYF. The CDR3 nucleotides read TGCAGCGTTGATGCAGGGCTAACCCGAAACACCATATATTTT.

This chain joins TRBV18 and TRBJ1-1; 7 nucleotides align to TRBD1. V was clipped by 3 bases and J by 1 base; unmatched bases: 11. The CDR3 length is 17 residues. Germline CDR1 KGHSH, CDR2 LQKENI. The DNA of the CDR3 is TGTGCCAGCTCACCTCGCCAGGGGGTGGATGGGAACACTGAAGCTTTCTTT. It codes for CASSPRQGVDGNTEAFF.

The V call is TRBV25-1, the J call TRBJ2-2, with 11 bases that match TRBD1. V lost 7 bases, J lost 5 bases, and 6 bases stayed unmatched. There are 15 residues in the CDR3. Germline-derived CDR1 and CDR2 are MGHDK and SYGVNS. Here the CDR3 DNA reads TGTGCCAGCATGACGGACAGGGGGCTGACCGGGGAGCTGTTTTTT. It is translated as CASMTDRGLTGELFF.